Below are 5 T cell receptor beta chains sequenced from a single sample in a study of blood T cell repertoires in COVID-19. Generated by immunoSEQ multiplex PCR, the TCRdb table keeps only in-frame clones and is missing some. The data hold 200,000 to 250,000 clones, with 85% to 90% observed a single time. Material: peripheral blood. Receptors originate from a man aged 30-40 years with COVID-19, enrolled during active disease.

In its sample, this clone was seen a few times. The chain carries TRBV5-4 and TRBJ1-3; a possible D gene is TRBD1 (6 bases). Germline CDR1 reads SGHNT; CDR2 reads YYREEE (reference sequence). This CDR3 region has 16 residues. V was clipped by 4 bases and J by 1 base, with 15 bases between them. The CDR3 DNA reads as TGTGCCAGCAGCCTGAACCCTACAGGGTCTGGAAACACCATATATTTT. This sequence encodes CASSLNPTGSGNTIYF.

CDR3 in amino acids: CASSQARAGGYNEQFF. CDR3 in DNA: TGCGCCAGCAGCCAAGCAAGAGCGGGGGGATACAATGAGCAGTTCTTC. The V and J genes are TRBV4-3 and TRBJ2-1; 9 bases fit TRBD2. With V trimmed by 1 base and J by 4 bases, 5 bases remained unmatched. This CDR3 contains 16 residues. CDR1 and CDR2 from the germline V gene are LGHNA and YSLEER.

The chain couples TRBV6-5 to TRBJ1-2; no definite D call. V shed 7 bases and J shed 2 bases, with 11 bases lying between them. CDR1 is MNHEY and CDR2 is SVGAGI in the germline V gene. This CDR3 is built from 13 residues. The CDR3 region is CASTDRQNYGYTF. In nucleotides, the CDR3 is TGTGCCAGCACCGACCGACAAAACTATGGCTACACCTTC.

In this sample, this clone turned up once. The chain links TRBV4-3 to TRBJ2-1; 9 bases are a match to TRBD2. This CDR3 is built from 12 residues. V dropped 3 bases and J dropped 12; count of bases not matched to a gene: 3. From germline, CDR1 is LGHNA and CDR2 YSLEER. CDR3 region: CASSHSGSWQFF. CDR3 nucleotide sequence: TGCGCCAGCAGCCATAGCGGGAGTTGGCAGTTCTTC.

The V gene is TRBV19, the J gene TRBJ2-2, with D tentatively TRBD2 (6 bases). Trimming cost V 10 bases and J 5 bases, with 23 bases left between them. CDR1 is LNHDA and CDR2 is SQIVND in the germline V gene (reference sequence). The CDR3 length is 16 residues. The CDR3 reads CATKTSGGVLTGELFF. In nucleotides, the CDR3 is TGTGCCACCAAAACGTCCGGGGGAGTGTTGACCGGGGAGCTGTTTTTT. The full variable domain, its missing parts supplied by reference TRBV19 and TRBJ2-2, is DGGITQSPKYLFRKEGQNVTLSCEQNLNHDAMYWYRQDPGQGLRLIYYSQIVNDFQKGDIAEGYSVSREKKESFPLTVTSAQKNPTAFYLCATKTSGGVLTGELFFGEGSRLTVL.